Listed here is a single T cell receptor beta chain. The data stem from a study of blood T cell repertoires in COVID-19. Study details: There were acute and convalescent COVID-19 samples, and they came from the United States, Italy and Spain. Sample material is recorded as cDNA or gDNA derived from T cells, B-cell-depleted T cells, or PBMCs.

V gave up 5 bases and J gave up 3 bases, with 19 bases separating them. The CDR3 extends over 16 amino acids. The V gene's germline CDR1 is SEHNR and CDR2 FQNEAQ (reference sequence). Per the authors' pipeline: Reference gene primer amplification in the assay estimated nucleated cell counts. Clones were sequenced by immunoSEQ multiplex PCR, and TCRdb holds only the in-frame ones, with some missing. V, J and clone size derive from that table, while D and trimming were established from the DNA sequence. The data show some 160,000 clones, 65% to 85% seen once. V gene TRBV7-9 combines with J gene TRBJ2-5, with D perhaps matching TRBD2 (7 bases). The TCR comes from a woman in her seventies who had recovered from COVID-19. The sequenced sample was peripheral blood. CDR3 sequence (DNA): TGTGCCAGCAGCCGTGGGGGGCTAGCGGCCAAAGAGACCCAGTACTTC. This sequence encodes CASSRGGLAAKETQYF.